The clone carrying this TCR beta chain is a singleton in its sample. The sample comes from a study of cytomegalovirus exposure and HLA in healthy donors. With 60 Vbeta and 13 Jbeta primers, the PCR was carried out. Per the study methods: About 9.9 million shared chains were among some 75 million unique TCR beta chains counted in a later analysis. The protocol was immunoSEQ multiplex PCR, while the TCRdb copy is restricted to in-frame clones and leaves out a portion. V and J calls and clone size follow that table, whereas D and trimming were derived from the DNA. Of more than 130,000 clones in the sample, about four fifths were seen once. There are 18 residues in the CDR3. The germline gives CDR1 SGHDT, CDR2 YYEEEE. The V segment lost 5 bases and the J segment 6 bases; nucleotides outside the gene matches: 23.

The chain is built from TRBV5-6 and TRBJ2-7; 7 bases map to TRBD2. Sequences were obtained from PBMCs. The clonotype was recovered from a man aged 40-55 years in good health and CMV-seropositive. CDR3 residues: CASRMARRRGLRDIEQYF. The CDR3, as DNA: TGTGCCAGCAGGATGGCGCGCAGGCGGGGGTTGAGGGATATCGAGCAGTACTTC.